These T cell receptor beta chains were read from a single sample in a study of T-cell memory formation after mild COVID-19. One entry per CDR3 protein results from TCRdb running MiXCR on the 5' RACE reads. The data contain about 560,000 distinct CDR3 sequences, about 20% of them singletons. Sequencing was performed on PBMCs or a T cell subset sorted from them (not recorded which). Receptor source: an adult woman who had mild COVID-19 (a few samples of this study predate the infection). Cell type and time point are not known. The CDR3 runs from the conserved cysteine through the conserved F or W. Fields, in order: D gene, V gene, clone size, J gene, CDR3 DNA, CDR3 protein. A D gene is named only where the DNA matches it firmly. Size is omitted from some rows. Given values are once, few, many or a class for expanded clones.

.	TRBV10-3	.	TRBJ1-1	TGTGCCATCAGCGAGACCGGCCTGAACACTGAAGCTTTCTTT	CAISETGLNTEAFF
TRBD1	TRBV5-5	few	TRBJ1-5	TGTGCCAGCAGCTTCACCACCAGGACAGGGGGATCCAATCAGCCCCAGCATTTT	CASSFTTRTGGSNQPQHF
.	TRBV7-9	.	TRBJ1-4	TGTGCCAGCAGCTTAGACGGGAGAAGTAGGGGTGGTGAAAAACTGTTTTTT	CASSLDGRSRGGEKLFF
TRBD1	TRBV5-1	many	TRBJ2-1	TGCGCCAGCAGCTTACAGGGGTCCTACAATGAGCAGTTCTTC	CASSLQGSYNEQFF
TRBD2	TRBV3-1	.	TRBJ2-7	TGTGCCAGCAGCCCCTACCGAGGACTAGGGGCCTACGAGCAGTACTTC	CASSPYRGLGAYEQYF
TRBD1	TRBV27	few	TRBJ1-2	TGTGCCAGCAGTTTAACGGTCGGATCGACAGGGGTCTATGGCTACACCTTC	CASSLTVGSTGVYGYTF
.	TRBV7-3	few	TRBJ2-3	TGTGCCAGCAGCTTACAGGGCCGACTCACAGATACGCAGTATTTT	CASSLQGRLTDTQYF
TRBD2	TRBV7-9	few	TRBJ2-2	TGTGCCAGCAGACGGGGGGATGGCACCGGGGAGCTGTTTTTT	CASRRGDGTGELFF
TRBD1	TRBV6-5	.	TRBJ1-2	TGTGCCAGCAGTTACTCGACAGGGGAGGGCTATGGCTACACCTTC	CASSYSTGEGYGYTF
.	TRBV5-1	few	TRBJ2-3	TGCGCCAGCAGCCGGGGCGGGGTCGGCGATACGCAGTATTTT	CASSRGGVGDTQYF
.	TRBV15	.	TRBJ1-1	TGTGCCACCAGTGAGGGGCGGTACACTGAAGCTTTCTTT	CATSEGRYTEAFF
.	TRBV12-3/TRBV12-4	.	TRBJ2-7	TGTGCCAGCCACGAGAGGGCAGGGGCCGAGCAGTACTTC	CASHERAGAEQYF
.	TRBV7-9	.	TRBJ2-7	TGTGCCAGCAGCTCCTACCGGACGGCTGCCTACGAGCAGTACTTC	CASSSYRTAAYEQYF
TRBD2	TRBV5-1	.	TRBJ2-2	TGCGCCAGCAGCTCAACCGGGACTAAGGGCACCGGGGAGCTGTTTTTT	CASSSTGTKGTGELFF
.	TRBV7-2	.	TRBJ2-1	TGTGCCAGCAGAACACCCGGACCAGCGAGCAATGAGCAGTTCTTC	CASRTPGPASNEQFF
TRBD2	TRBV5-1	few	TRBJ2-7	TGCGCCAGCAGCGGGGCTAGCGGGGGGAGTTACGAGCAGTACTTC	CASSGASGGSYEQYF
.	TRBV18	once	TRBJ2-5	TGTGCCAGCTCACCTCGGCGGTCAGAGACCCAGTACTTC	CASSPRRSETQYF
.	TRBV23-1	.	TRBJ2-5	TGCGCCAGCAGGCTTAAAAGGGCTACCCCTGAGGGAGAGACCCAGTACTTC	CASRLKRATPEGETQYF
.	TRBV12-3/TRBV12-4	.	TRBJ1-3	TGTGCCAGCAGTTTAGTTGGGGGAAACACCATATATTTT	CASSLVGGNTIYF
TRBD2	TRBV9	few	TRBJ2-1	TGTGCCAGCAGCTTAGGGACTAGCGGGAACCACTACAATGAGCAGTTCTTC	CASSLGTSGNHYNEQFF
.	TRBV5-1	many	TRBJ1-1	TGTGCCAGCAGTTTTGGGGCCAACACTGAAGCTTTCTTT	CASSFGANTEAFF
.	TRBV5-1	few	TRBJ2-7	TGCGCCAGCAGCTTGTTTGATGGGAACGAGCAGTACTTC	CASSLFDGNEQYF